Listed below are T cell receptor beta chains from one sample, sequenced in a study of vaccination and CD4 T cells after COVID-19. TCRdb reprocessed the PCR reads via MiXCR and lists one record per CDR3 protein. The sample has more than 20,000 distinct CDR3 sequences, around 45% seen once. These TCRs' antigens remain unknown. The sequenced material came from CD4+ T cells from blood, cultured in vitro. These receptors were obtained from a human donor who had recovered from COVID-19. CDR3s include the opening cysteine and the closing phenylalanine or tryptophan. Fields, in order: J gene, V gene, clone size, D gene, CDR3 protein. D genes are given only for firm matches. Clone size is stated in some rows and not others, as once, few, many or a class when expanded.

TRBJ1-2 TRBV4-1 few - CASSQEAVGSYGYTF
TRBJ2-2 TRBV19 - - CASSIRPSELFF
TRBJ1-1 TRBV20-1 - TRBD1 CSARGQVNTEAFF
TRBJ2-7 TRBV5-1 - - CASSLGRGRMTYEQYF
TRBJ2-7 TRBV7-9 - - CASSAGRGRVEQYF
TRBJ1-2 TRBV19 - TRBD1 CASSRGQGSFYGYTF
TRBJ2-3 TRBV7-3 - TRBD1 CASSLDRGADTQYF
TRBJ1-6 TRBV28 - - CASSRRSSYNSPLHF
TRBJ2-3 TRBV2 few TRBD2 CASRGLGSTDTQYF
TRBJ2-2 TRBV6-1 - - CASSDPGAQAGELFF
TRBJ2-7 TRBV12-3/TRBV12-4 - - CASSSSQGVYEQYF
TRBJ2-3 TRBV20-1 - - CSGEKASQYF
TRBJ2-5 TRBV11-3 - - CASSLGPNQETQYF
TRBJ1-2 TRBV20-1 - TRBD1 CSARDTGTVIYGYTF
TRBJ2-7 TRBV28 few - CASIPAGSQGGSSYEQYF
TRBJ1-5 TRBV28 - - CASSFGTLNQPQHF
TRBJ2-1 TRBV10-3 medium-sized - CAISDNRQLEQFF
TRBJ2-3 TRBV19 - - CASSIDRGARTDTQYF
TRBJ2-7 TRBV28 - TRBD1 CASSLYLSGQGVGFEQYF
TRBJ2-5 TRBV2 - TRBD1 CASSWDREETQYF
TRBJ2-3 TRBV7-6 - - CASSPGFDTQYF